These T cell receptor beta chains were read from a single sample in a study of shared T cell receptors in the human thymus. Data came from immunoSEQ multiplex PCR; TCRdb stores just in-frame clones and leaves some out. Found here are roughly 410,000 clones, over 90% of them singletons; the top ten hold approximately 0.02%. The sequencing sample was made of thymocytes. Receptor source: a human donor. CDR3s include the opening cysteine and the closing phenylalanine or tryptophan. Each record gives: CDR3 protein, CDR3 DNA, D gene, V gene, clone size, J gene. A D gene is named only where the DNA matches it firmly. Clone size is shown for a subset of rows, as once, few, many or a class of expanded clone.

CDR3 protein: CASRPLAGPSYEQYF
CDR3 DNA: TGTGCCAGTAGGCCTCTAGCGGGACCCTCCTACGAGCAGTACTTC
D gene: TRBD2
V gene: TRBV19
clone size: NA
J gene: TRBJ2-7

CDR3 protein: CATGSRTSGGETQYF
CDR3 DNA: TGTGCCACCGGAAGCAGGACTAGCGGAGGAGAGACCCAGTACTTC
D gene: TRBD2
V gene: TRBV6-1
clone size: NA
J gene: TRBJ2-5

CDR3 protein: CASSPQTVYEQYF
CDR3 DNA: TGTGCCAGCAGCCCCCAGACAGTTTACGAGCAGTACTTC
D gene: NA
V gene: TRBV14
clone size: NA
J gene: TRBJ2-7

CDR3 protein: CASSLEGALNEQYF
CDR3 DNA: TGTGCCAGCAGTTTAGAGGGGGCGTTGAACGAGCAGTACTTC
D gene: TRBD1
V gene: TRBV28
clone size: NA
J gene: TRBJ2-7

CDR3 protein: CASSDSGNQPQHF
CDR3 DNA: TGTGCCAGCAGCGACAGCGGCAATCAGCCCCAGCATTTT
D gene: NA
V gene: TRBV27
clone size: NA
J gene: TRBJ1-5

CDR3 protein: CASSSRRPSGTNEQFF
CDR3 DNA: TGTGCCAGCAGTTCCCGTAGGCCTAGCGGGACGAATGAGCAGTTCTTC
D gene: TRBD2
V gene: TRBV6-5
clone size: few
J gene: TRBJ2-1

CDR3 protein: CASSLGHPADEQFF
CDR3 DNA: TGTGCCAGCAGCTTAGGACACCCGGCCGATGAGCAGTTCTTC
D gene: NA
V gene: TRBV7-9
clone size: NA
J gene: TRBJ2-1

CDR3 protein: CASSLNGGYYEQYF
CDR3 DNA: TGTGCCAGCAGTTTAAACGGGGGGTACTACGAGCAGTACTTC
D gene: TRBD2
V gene: TRBV27
clone size: once
J gene: TRBJ2-7

CDR3 protein: CAAGLFYNEQFF
CDR3 DNA: TGTGCCGCGGGGCTCTTCTACAATGAGCAGTTCTTC
D gene: NA
V gene: TRBV25-1
clone size: NA
J gene: TRBJ2-1

CDR3 protein: CASSESETQYF
CDR3 DNA: TGTGCCAGCAGTGAATCGGAGACCCAGTACTTC
D gene: NA
V gene: TRBV6-1
clone size: NA
J gene: TRBJ2-5

CDR3 protein: CSARAPEKLFF
CDR3 DNA: TGCAGTGCTAGGGCTCCTGAAAAACTGTTTTTT
D gene: NA
V gene: TRBV20-1
clone size: NA
J gene: TRBJ1-4

CDR3 protein: CASSQEKGGDSYEQYF
CDR3 DNA: TGCGCCAGCAGCCAAGAGAAGGGAGGGGATTCCTACGAGCAGTACTTC
D gene: TRBD2
V gene: TRBV4-3
clone size: few
J gene: TRBJ2-7

CDR3 protein: CASSLATGSHQPQHF
CDR3 DNA: TGTGCCAGCAGCTTAGCAACAGGGTCCCATCAGCCCCAGCATTTT
D gene: NA
V gene: TRBV7-8
clone size: once
J gene: TRBJ1-5

CDR3 protein: CASGPGSPPRTDTQYF
CDR3 DNA: TGTGCCAGCGGGCCCGGGTCCCCACCCCGCACAGATACGCAGTATTTT
D gene: NA
V gene: TRBV28
clone size: NA
J gene: TRBJ2-3

CDR3 protein: CASSQDRCAVPGYNEQFF
CDR3 DNA: TGTGCCAGCAGCCAAGATCGCTGTGCCGTGCCCGGTTACAATGAGCAGTTCTTC
D gene: NA
V gene: TRBV4-2
clone size: NA
J gene: TRBJ2-1

CDR3 protein: CASSPTGNSGMSGYTF
CDR3 DNA: TGTGCCAGCTCCCCAACTGGAAACAGCGGAATGAGTGGCTACACCTTC
D gene: NA
V gene: TRBV18
clone size: NA
J gene: TRBJ1-2

CDR3 protein: CASSGTGISTNEKLFF
CDR3 DNA: TGTGCCAGCTCCGGGACAGGGATCTCAACTAATGAAAAACTGTTTTTT
D gene: TRBD1
V gene: TRBV25-1
clone size: NA
J gene: TRBJ1-4

CDR3 protein: CAWRDGTVNTEAFF
CDR3 DNA: TGTGCCTGGAGAGACGGGACGGTGAACACTGAAGCTTTCTTT
D gene: NA
V gene: TRBV30
clone size: few
J gene: TRBJ1-1

CDR3 protein: CASSSGSDLKGEKGGELFF
CDR3 DNA: TGTGCCAGCAGCTCGGGGTCCGACCTAAAGGGGGAAAAGGGCGGGGAGCTGTTTTTT
D gene: NA
V gene: TRBV5-6
clone size: once
J gene: TRBJ2-2

CDR3 protein: CATSRGLISYNEQFF
CDR3 DNA: TGTGCCACCAGCAGAGGGTTGATCTCCTACAATGAGCAGTTCTTC
D gene: NA
V gene: TRBV15
clone size: NA
J gene: TRBJ2-1

CDR3 protein: CASIMRRTRPHTQYF
CDR3 DNA: TGTGCCAGCATCATGCGCAGAACCAGACCACATACGCAGTATTTT
D gene: NA
V gene: TRBV27
clone size: NA
J gene: TRBJ2-3

CDR3 protein: CASRPGGGTSGRMTDTQYF
CDR3 DNA: TGTGCCAGCAGACCCGGGGGGGGGACTAGCGGGAGAATGACAGATACGCAGTATTTT
D gene: TRBD2
V gene: TRBV27
clone size: NA
J gene: TRBJ2-3

CDR3 protein: CASSLSLTDEQYF
CDR3 DNA: TGTGCCAGCAGTTTATCGTTGACAGACGAGCAGTACTTC
D gene: NA
V gene: TRBV27
clone size: NA
J gene: TRBJ2-7

CDR3 protein: CASRRKPAIKDREALGNTIYF
CDR3 DNA: TGTGCCAGCAGGAGAAAACCGGCCATTAAGGACAGGGAGGCTCTCGGAAACACCATATATTTT
D gene: TRBD1
V gene: TRBV28
clone size: NA
J gene: TRBJ1-3

CDR3 protein: CASSRTVLQETQYF
CDR3 DNA: TGTGCCAGCAGTCGTACAGTCCTTCAAGAGACCCAGTACTTC
D gene: NA
V gene: TRBV28
clone size: NA
J gene: TRBJ2-5

CDR3 protein: CASSRNRGAKNIQYF
CDR3 DNA: TGTGCCAGCAGCCGGAATAGAGGGGCCAAAAACATTCAGTACTTC
D gene: NA
V gene: TRBV6-5
clone size: NA
J gene: TRBJ2-4

CDR3 protein: CASRGTTVKGTYEQYF
CDR3 DNA: TGTGCCAGCAGGGGTACGACAGTAAAGGGTACCTACGAGCAGTACTTC
D gene: NA
V gene: TRBV2
clone size: NA
J gene: TRBJ2-7

CDR3 protein: CASWEGTRRGFF
CDR3 DNA: TGTGCCAGCTGGGAGGGTACCCGCCGGGGGTTCTTC
D gene: TRBD2
V gene: TRBV11-1
clone size: NA
J gene: TRBJ2-1

CDR3 protein: CASRPLVGGGNEQFF
CDR3 DNA: TGTGCCAGCAGACCTCTGGTGGGAGGTGGTAATGAGCAGTTCTTC
D gene: NA
V gene: TRBV6-6
clone size: NA
J gene: TRBJ2-1

CDR3 protein: CASSLRSENTEAFF
CDR3 DNA: TGTGCCAGCAGCCTACGTTCAGAGAACACTGAAGCTTTCTTT
D gene: NA
V gene: TRBV7-9
clone size: NA
J gene: TRBJ1-1

CDR3 protein: CASSLGRGLGTIYF
CDR3 DNA: TGTGCCAGCAGCTTAGGCAGGGGGCTTGGCACCATATATTTT
D gene: TRBD1
V gene: TRBV7-9
clone size: NA
J gene: TRBJ1-3

CDR3 protein: CASSQGNKTPEWLTEAFF
CDR3 DNA: TGCGCCAGCAGCCAAGGAAACAAGACACCAGAGTGGCTAACTGAAGCTTTCTTT
D gene: NA
V gene: TRBV4-1
clone size: few
J gene: TRBJ1-1

CDR3 protein: CASSRWTSPMDEQFF
CDR3 DNA: TGCGCCAGCAGCCGATGGACTAGCCCGATGGATGAGCAGTTCTTC
D gene: TRBD2
V gene: TRBV4-3
clone size: NA
J gene: TRBJ2-1

CDR3 protein: CASSLSGRDTGELFF
CDR3 DNA: TGTGCCAGCAGCCTTAGCGGGCGCGACACCGGGGAGCTGTTTTTT
D gene: TRBD2
V gene: TRBV7-6
clone size: NA
J gene: TRBJ2-2

CDR3 protein: CASSLVGGSGNTIYF
CDR3 DNA: TGTGCCAGCAGTTTAGTTGGGGGCTCTGGAAACACCATATATTTT
D gene: NA
V gene: TRBV27
clone size: NA
J gene: TRBJ1-3

CDR3 protein: CASSGQTGAQIIPHEQYF
CDR3 DNA: TGCGCCAGCAGCGGGCAGACAGGGGCGCAAATCATCCCCCACGAGCAGTACTTC
D gene: TRBD1
V gene: TRBV5-1
clone size: NA
J gene: TRBJ2-7

CDR3 protein: CASSLGLAGPNEQFF
CDR3 DNA: TGTGCCAGCAGTTTAGGGCTAGCGGGGCCGAATGAGCAGTTCTTC
D gene: TRBD2
V gene: TRBV28
clone size: once
J gene: TRBJ2-1

CDR3 protein: CASSQDGTFSSYEQYF
CDR3 DNA: TGCGCCAGCAGCCAAGACGGGACTTTTAGCTCCTACGAGCAGTACTTC
D gene: NA
V gene: TRBV4-1
clone size: NA
J gene: TRBJ2-7

CDR3 protein: CASSLGAGAYEQYF
CDR3 DNA: TGTGCCAGCAGTTTGGGGGCAGGGGCTTACGAGCAGTACTTC
D gene: NA
V gene: TRBV27
clone size: NA
J gene: TRBJ2-7

CDR3 protein: CASHADGTGSDEQFF
CDR3 DNA: TGTGCCAGCCATGCGGACGGGACAGGGTCAGATGAGCAGTTCTTC
D gene: TRBD1
V gene: TRBV27
clone size: NA
J gene: TRBJ2-1

CDR3 protein: CASRVTSGNTIYF
CDR3 DNA: TGTGCCAGCAGGGTGACTTCTGGAAACACCATATATTTT
D gene: NA
V gene: TRBV28
clone size: once
J gene: TRBJ1-3

CDR3 protein: CASRLTGANTGELFF
CDR3 DNA: TGTGCCAGCAGACTAACAGGGGCAAACACCGGGGAGCTGTTTTTT
D gene: TRBD1
V gene: TRBV27
clone size: NA
J gene: TRBJ2-2

CDR3 protein: CASSPGTGYYGELFF
CDR3 DNA: TGTGCCAGCAGCCCCGGGACAGGGTACTACGGGGAGCTGTTTTTT
D gene: TRBD1
V gene: TRBV7-9
clone size: NA
J gene: TRBJ2-2

CDR3 protein: CASSGAMREGSYNEQFF
CDR3 DNA: TGTGCCAGCAGTGGCGCGATGCGGGAGGGCAGTTACAATGAGCAGTTCTTC
D gene: TRBD2
V gene: TRBV6-1
clone size: NA
J gene: TRBJ2-1

CDR3 protein: CASSSDLGGVTQYF
CDR3 DNA: TGTGCCAGCAGTTCGGATTTGGGGGGAGTGACCCAGTACTTC
D gene: NA
V gene: TRBV6-5
clone size: NA
J gene: TRBJ2-5

CDR3 protein: CASSQGTSGRACEQFF
CDR3 DNA: TGTGCCAGCAGCCAAGGGACTAGCGGGAGGGCCTGTGAGCAGTTCTTC
D gene: TRBD2
V gene: TRBV7-2
clone size: NA
J gene: TRBJ2-1

CDR3 protein: CASSLAGGGKAAKNIQYF
CDR3 DNA: TGTGCCAGCAGCTTGGCCGGGGGCGGGAAGGCAGCCAAAAACATTCAGTACTTC
D gene: NA
V gene: TRBV5-4
clone size: NA
J gene: TRBJ2-4

CDR3 protein: CASSFGTEQFF
CDR3 DNA: TGTGCCAGCAGTTTCGGGACTGAGCAGTTCTTC
D gene: NA
V gene: TRBV28
clone size: NA
J gene: TRBJ2-1

CDR3 protein: CASSPHLSDTGELFF
CDR3 DNA: TGTGCCAGCAGCCCCCACCTTAGCGACACCGGGGAGCTGTTTTTT
D gene: NA
V gene: TRBV11-3
clone size: NA
J gene: TRBJ2-2

CDR3 protein: CSVPKPGDTTREGSYEQYF
CDR3 DNA: TGCAGCGTTCCCAAGCCCGGAGACACCACGCGGGAGGGCTCCTACGAGCAGTACTTC
D gene: TRBD2
V gene: TRBV29-1
clone size: NA
J gene: TRBJ2-7

CDR3 protein: CASSGAVYSNQPQHF
CDR3 DNA: TGCGCCAGCAGTGGGGCAGTTTATAGCAATCAGCCCCAGCATTTT
D gene: NA
V gene: TRBV10-2
clone size: NA
J gene: TRBJ1-5

CDR3 protein: CASSQGGHEQFF
CDR3 DNA: TGTGCCAGCAGTCAAGGGGGCCATGAGCAGTTCTTC
D gene: TRBD1
V gene: TRBV7-9
clone size: NA
J gene: TRBJ2-1

CDR3 protein: CASSLGTSGRVNETQYF
CDR3 DNA: TGTGCCAGCAGCCTAGGGACTAGCGGGAGGGTTAATGAGACCCAGTACTTC
D gene: TRBD2
V gene: TRBV11-2
clone size: NA
J gene: TRBJ2-5

CDR3 protein: CASSLGTGGSLNTGELFF
CDR3 DNA: TGTGCCAGCAGCCTCGGGACAGGGGGTTCCCTGAACACCGGGGAGCTGTTTTTT
D gene: TRBD1
V gene: TRBV14
clone size: NA
J gene: TRBJ2-2

CDR3 protein: CAISVPQGATATEAFF
CDR3 DNA: TGTGCCATCAGTGTCCCCCAGGGGGCAACGGCGACTGAAGCTTTCTTT
D gene: TRBD1
V gene: TRBV10-3
clone size: NA
J gene: TRBJ1-1